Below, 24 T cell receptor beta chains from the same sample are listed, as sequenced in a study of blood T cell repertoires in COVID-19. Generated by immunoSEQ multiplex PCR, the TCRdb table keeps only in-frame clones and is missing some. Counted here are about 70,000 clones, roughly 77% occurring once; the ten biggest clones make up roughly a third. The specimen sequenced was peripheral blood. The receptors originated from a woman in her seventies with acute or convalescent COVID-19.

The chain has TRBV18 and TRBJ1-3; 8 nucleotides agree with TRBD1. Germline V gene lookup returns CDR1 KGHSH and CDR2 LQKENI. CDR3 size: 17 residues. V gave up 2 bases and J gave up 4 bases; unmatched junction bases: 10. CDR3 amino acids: CASSPALGQGQGNTIYF. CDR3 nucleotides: TGTGCCAGCTCACCAGCCCTCGGACAGGGCCAAGGAAACACCATATATTTT. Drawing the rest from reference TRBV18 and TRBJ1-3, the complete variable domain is NAGVMQNPRHLVRRRGQEARLRCSPMKGHSHVYWYRQLPEEGLKFMVYLQKENIIDESGMPKERFSAEFPKEGPSILRIQQVVRGDSAAYFCASSPALGQGQGNTIYFGEGSWLTVV.

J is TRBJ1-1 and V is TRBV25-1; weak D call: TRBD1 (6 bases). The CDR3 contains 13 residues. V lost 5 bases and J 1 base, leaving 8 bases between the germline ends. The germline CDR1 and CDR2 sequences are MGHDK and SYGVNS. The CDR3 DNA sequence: TGTGCCAGCAGTATGACAGGGAACACTGAAGCTTTCTTT. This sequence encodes CASSMTGNTEAFF. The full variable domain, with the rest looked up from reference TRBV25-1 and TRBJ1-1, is EADIYQTPRYLVIGTGKKITLECSQTMGHDKMYWYQQDPGMELHLIHYSYGVNSTEKGDLSSESTVSRIRTEHFPLTLESARPSHTSQYLCASSMTGNTEAFFGQGTRLTVV.

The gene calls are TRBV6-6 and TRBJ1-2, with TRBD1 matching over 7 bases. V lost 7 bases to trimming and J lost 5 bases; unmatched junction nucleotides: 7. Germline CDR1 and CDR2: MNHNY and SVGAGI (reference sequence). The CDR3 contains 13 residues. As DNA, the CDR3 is TGTGCCAGCACCATTACAGGGGAGTATGGCTACACCTTC. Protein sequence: CASTITGEYGYTF.

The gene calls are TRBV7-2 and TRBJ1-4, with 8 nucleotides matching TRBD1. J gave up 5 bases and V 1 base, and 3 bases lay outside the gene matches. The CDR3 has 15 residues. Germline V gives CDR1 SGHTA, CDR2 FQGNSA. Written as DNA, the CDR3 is TGTGCCAGCAGCTTAGGCGGGACAGGAAATGAAAAACTGTTTTTT. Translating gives CASSLGGTGNEKLFF.

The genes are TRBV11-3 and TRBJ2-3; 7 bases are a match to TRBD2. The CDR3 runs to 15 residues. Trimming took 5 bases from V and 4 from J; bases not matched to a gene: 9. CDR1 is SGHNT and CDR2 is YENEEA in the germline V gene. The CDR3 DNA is TGTGCCAGCAGCCGAAGCGGGAAAAACCCAGATACGCAGTATTTT. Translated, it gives CASSRSGKNPDTQYF.

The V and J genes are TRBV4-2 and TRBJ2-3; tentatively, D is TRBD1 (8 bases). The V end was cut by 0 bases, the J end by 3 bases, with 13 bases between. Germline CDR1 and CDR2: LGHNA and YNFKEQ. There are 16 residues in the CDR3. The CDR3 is CASSQEQGGLTDTQYF. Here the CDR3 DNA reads TGTGCCAGCAGCCAAGAACAGGGGGGGCTGACAGATACGCAGTATTTT.

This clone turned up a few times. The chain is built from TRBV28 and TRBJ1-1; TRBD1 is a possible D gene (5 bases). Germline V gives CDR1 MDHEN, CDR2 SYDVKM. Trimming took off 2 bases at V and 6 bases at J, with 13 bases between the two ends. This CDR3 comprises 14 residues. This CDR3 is CASSLSGGESEAFF. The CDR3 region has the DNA TGTGCCAGCAGTTTAAGCGGGGGAGAATCTGAAGCTTTCTTT.

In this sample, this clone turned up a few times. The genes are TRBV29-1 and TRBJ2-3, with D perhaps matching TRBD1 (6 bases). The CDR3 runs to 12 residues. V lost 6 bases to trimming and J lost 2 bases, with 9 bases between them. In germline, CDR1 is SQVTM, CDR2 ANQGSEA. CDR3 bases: TGCAGCGTAGGACAGAACACAGATACGCAGTATTTT. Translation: CSVGQNTDTQYF.

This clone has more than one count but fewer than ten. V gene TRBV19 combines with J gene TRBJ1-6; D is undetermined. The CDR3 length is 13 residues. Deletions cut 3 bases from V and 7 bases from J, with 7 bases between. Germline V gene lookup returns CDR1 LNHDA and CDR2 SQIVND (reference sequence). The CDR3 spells CASSMPGNSPLHF. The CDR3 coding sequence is TGTGCCAGTAGTATGCCGGGAAATTCACCCCTCCACTTT.

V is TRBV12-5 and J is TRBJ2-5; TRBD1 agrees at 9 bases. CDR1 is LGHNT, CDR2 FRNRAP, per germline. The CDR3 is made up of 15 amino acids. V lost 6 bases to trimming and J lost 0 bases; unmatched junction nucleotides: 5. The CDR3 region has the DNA TGTGCTAGTGGACCCGGACAGGGGTACCAAGAGACCCAGTACTTC. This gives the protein CASGPGQGYQETQYF.

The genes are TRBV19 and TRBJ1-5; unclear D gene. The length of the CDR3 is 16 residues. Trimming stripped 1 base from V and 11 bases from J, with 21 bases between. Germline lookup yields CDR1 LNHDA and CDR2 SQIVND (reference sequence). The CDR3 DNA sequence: TGTGCCAGTAGTATAGCCCTCGGTGGCCTAGCCGGGGCCCAGCATTTT. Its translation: CASSIALGGLAGAQHF.

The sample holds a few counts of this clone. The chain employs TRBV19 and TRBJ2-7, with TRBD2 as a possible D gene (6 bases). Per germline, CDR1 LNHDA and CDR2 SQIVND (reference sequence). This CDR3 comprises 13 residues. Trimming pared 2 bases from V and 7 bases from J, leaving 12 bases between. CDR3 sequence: CASSISRAGEQYF. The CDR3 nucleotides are TGTGCCAGTAGTATAAGCAGGGCGGGGGAGCAGTACTTC.

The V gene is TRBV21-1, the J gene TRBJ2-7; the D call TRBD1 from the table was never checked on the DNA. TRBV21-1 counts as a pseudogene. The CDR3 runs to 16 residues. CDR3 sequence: CASSTGGLGGSDEQYF. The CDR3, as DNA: TGTGCCAGCTCCACTGGGGGCCTAGGGGGCAGCGACGAGCAGTACTTC.

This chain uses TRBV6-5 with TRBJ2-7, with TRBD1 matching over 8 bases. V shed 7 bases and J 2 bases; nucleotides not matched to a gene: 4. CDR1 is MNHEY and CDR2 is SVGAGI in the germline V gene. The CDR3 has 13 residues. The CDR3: CASTWTGTYEQYF. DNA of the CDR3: TGTGCCAGCACCTGGACAGGGACCTACGAGCAGTACTTC.

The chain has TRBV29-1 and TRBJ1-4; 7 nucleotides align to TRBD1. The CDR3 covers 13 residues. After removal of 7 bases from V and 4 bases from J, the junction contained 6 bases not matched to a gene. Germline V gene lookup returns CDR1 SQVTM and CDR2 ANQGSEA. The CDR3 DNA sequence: TGCAGCGCCAGGGACAGAGATAATGAAAAACTGTTTTTT. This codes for CSARDRDNEKLFF.

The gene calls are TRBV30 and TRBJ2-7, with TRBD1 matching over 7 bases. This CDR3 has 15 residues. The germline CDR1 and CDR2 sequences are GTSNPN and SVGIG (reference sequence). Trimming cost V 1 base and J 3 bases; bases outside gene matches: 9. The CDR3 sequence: CAWSGSDRAIYEQYF. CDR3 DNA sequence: TGTGCCTGGAGTGGATCCGACAGGGCGATCTACGAGCAGTACTTC. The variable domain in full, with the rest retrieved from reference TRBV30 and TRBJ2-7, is SQTIHQWPATLVQPVGSPLSLECTVEGTSNPNLYWYRQAAGRGLQLLFYSVGIGQISSEVPQNLSASRPQDRQFILSSKKLLLSDSGFYLCAWSGSDRAIYEQYFGPGTRLTVT.

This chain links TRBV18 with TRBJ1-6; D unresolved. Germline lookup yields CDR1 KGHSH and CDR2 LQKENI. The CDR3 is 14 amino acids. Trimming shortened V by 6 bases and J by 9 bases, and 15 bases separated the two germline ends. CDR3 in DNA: TGTGCCAGCTCGACAACCGGGAATAGTTCACCCCTCCACTTT. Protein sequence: CASSTTGNSSPLHF.

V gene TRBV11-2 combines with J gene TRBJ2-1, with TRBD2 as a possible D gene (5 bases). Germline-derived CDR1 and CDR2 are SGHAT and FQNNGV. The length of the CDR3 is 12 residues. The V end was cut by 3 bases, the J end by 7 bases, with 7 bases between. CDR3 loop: CASSFSGNEQFF. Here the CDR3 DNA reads TGTGCCAGCAGCTTTTCGGGGAATGAGCAGTTCTTC.

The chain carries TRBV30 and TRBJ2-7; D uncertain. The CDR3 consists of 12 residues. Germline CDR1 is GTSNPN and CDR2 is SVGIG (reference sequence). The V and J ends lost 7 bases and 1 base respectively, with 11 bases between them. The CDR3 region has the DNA TGTGCCTCAGTTTTATCGTCCTACGAGCAGTACTTC. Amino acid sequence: CASVLSSYEQYF.

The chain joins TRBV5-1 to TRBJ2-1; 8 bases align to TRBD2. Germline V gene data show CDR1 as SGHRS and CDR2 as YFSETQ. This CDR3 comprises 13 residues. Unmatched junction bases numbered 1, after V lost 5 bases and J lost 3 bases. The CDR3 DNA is TGCGCCAGCAGTACTAGCGGCTACAATGAGCAGTTCTTC. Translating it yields CASSTSGYNEQFF.

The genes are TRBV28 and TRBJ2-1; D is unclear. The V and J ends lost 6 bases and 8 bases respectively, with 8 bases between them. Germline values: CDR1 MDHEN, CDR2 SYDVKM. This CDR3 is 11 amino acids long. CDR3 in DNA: TGTGCCAGCAGACTTGTCTATGAGCAGTTCTTC. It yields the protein CASRLVYEQFF.

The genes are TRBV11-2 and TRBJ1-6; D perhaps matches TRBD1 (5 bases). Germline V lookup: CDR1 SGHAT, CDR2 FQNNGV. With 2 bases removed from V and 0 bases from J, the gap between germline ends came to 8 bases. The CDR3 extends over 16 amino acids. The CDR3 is CASSLQGSSYNSPLHF. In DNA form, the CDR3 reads TGTGCCAGCAGCTTACAGGGAAGCTCCTATAATTCACCCCTCCACTTT.

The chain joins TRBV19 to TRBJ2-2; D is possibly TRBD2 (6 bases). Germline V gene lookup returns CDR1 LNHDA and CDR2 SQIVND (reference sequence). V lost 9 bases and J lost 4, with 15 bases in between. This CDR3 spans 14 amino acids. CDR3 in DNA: TGTGCCAGCCGAGGCGGGGCGGGCACCGGGGAGCTGTTTTTT. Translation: CASRGGAGTGELFF.

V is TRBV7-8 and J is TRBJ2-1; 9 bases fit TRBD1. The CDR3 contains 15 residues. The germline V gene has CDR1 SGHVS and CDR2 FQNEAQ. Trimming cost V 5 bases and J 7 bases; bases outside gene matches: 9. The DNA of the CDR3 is TGTGCCAGCAGCCTAAACCGGGACAGGGATAATGAGCAGTTCTTC. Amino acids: CASSLNRDRDNEQFF.